The 30 T cell receptor beta chains reported below all come from one sample, sequenced in a study of response to subunit inactivated influenza vaccine. In TCRdb, the RT-PCR reads were re-called with MiXCR into one record per CDR3 protein. The sample includes about half a million distinct CDR3 sequences, about 25% of them seen just once. This sample comprised CD4+ T cells sorted from PBMCs, obtained 5 to 6 days after vaccination. These receptor sequences come from a middle-aged man who received an inactivated influenza vaccine.

The chain recombines TRBV7-2 with TRBJ2-7, with D unclear. The V gene lost 6 bases and the J gene lost 2 bases, with 11 bases spanning the gap. This CDR3 spans 13 amino acids. Germline loops: CDR1 SGHTA, CDR2 FQGNSA. CDR3 sequence (DNA): TGTGCCAGCAGTCAGGCACCAGCCTACGAGCAGTACTTC. Its translation: CASSQAPAYEQYF.

This chain joins TRBV6-2 or TRBV6-3 and TRBJ1-6; no clear D gene. Germline V lookup: CDR1 MNHEY, CDR2 SVGEGT. V dropped 5 bases and J dropped 7 bases, with 6 bases sitting between them. CDR3 length: 12 residues. CDR3 protein: CASSDRNSPLHF. The CDR3 nucleotides are TGTGCCAGCAGTGACCGAAATTCACCCCTCCACTTT.

This clonotype was seen a handful of times. This chain uses TRBV5-1 with TRBJ2-1; D is perhaps TRBD2 (5 bases). The V and J ends lost 4 bases and 0 bases respectively, with 11 bases between them. CDR3 length: 15 amino acids. The germline V gene encodes CDR1 SGHRS and CDR2 YFSETQ. The CDR3 nucleotides read TGCGCCAGCAGCACCCAGCGGAGCTCCTACAATGAGCAGTTCTTC. This gives the protein CASSTQRSSYNEQFF.

The rearrangement uses TRBV4-1 and TRBJ1-5; D ambiguous. The CDR3 contains 15 residues. V was pared by 0 bases and J by 7 bases, with 13 bases between. Germline CDR1 is MGHRA and CDR2 is YSYEKL. The CDR3 loop reads CASSQDPLSRQPQHF. Here the CDR3 DNA reads TGCGCCAGCAGCCAAGATCCCCTAAGTAGACAGCCCCAGCATTTT.

The rearrangement uses TRBV12-3 or TRBV12-4 and TRBJ2-7; no definite D call. V was pared by 2 bases and J by 4 bases, with 3 bases between. The CDR3 loop spans 11 amino acids. The CDR3 DNA sequence: TGTGCCAGCAGTTTACAGTACGAGCAGTACTTC. It specifies CASSLQYEQYF.

The chain combines TRBV10-2 with TRBJ1-5; D is perhaps TRBD1 (5 bases). V was clipped by 7 bases and J by 3 bases, with 10 bases between them. This CDR3 has 13 amino acids. Germline CDR1 and CDR2: WSHSY and SAAADI. This CDR3 is CASTDIPNQPQHF. As DNA, the CDR3 is TGCGCCAGCACGGACATCCCCAATCAGCCCCAGCATTTT.

This clonotype was recorded a few times. The chain carries TRBV20-1 and TRBJ1-5; 8 nucleotides align to TRBD1. Per the germline V gene, CDR1 is DFQATT and CDR2 is SNEGSKA (reference sequence). The J segment lost 4 bases and the V segment lost 4 bases, leaving 12 bases of the junction unmatched. This CDR3 is 16 amino acids long. Here the CDR3 reads CSAITGGSSRNQPQHF. The CDR3 nucleotides read TGCAGTGCTATTACAGGGGGTTCCTCCCGGAATCAGCCCCAGCATTTT.

CDR3 nucleotide sequence: TGTGCCAGCAGTTTGTTCGGTAGAGGGAAGAATACGCAGTATTTT. It codes for CASSLFGRGKNTQYF. The V and J genes are TRBV12-3 or TRBV12-4 and TRBJ2-3, with D possibly TRBD2 on 5 matching bases. The CDR3 has 15 residues. Trimming left V 3 bases short and J 7 bases short, with 17 bases between.

This clonotype was seen a few times. The chain links TRBV12-3 or TRBV12-4 to TRBJ1-3, with D uncertain. The CDR3 runs 13 residues. V lost 9 bases and J 0 bases, leaving 9 bases between the germline ends. The CDR3 sequence is CASTWNSGNTIYF. CDR3 nucleotide sequence: TGTGCCAGTACTTGGAACTCTGGAAACACCATATATTTT.

This clonotype was found once. V is TRBV12-3 or TRBV12-4 and J is TRBJ2-7; 13 bases line up with TRBD2. CDR3 size: 14 residues. V lost 9 bases and J lost 7; bases outside the gene matches: 9. The CDR3 DNA reads TGTGCCAGAAGTCCTGGGACTAGCGGGGCAGAGCAGTACTTC. Protein product: CARSPGTSGAEQYF.

The J gene is TRBJ1-5, the V gene TRBV25-1; the D is unclear. There are 13 residues in the CDR3. Germline values: CDR1 MGHDK, CDR2 SYGVNS. V was pared by 3 bases and J by 2 bases, with 5 bases between. The CDR3 spells CASSDRGNQPQHF. The CDR3 coding sequence is TGTGCCAGCAGTGACCGAGGCAATCAGCCCCAGCATTTT.

The V call is TRBV12-3 or TRBV12-4, the J call TRBJ2-3, with TRBD2 identical over 10 bases. V lost 5 bases and J lost 4; bases outside the gene matches: 12. CDR3 length: 17 amino acids. The CDR3 region has the DNA TGTGCCAGCAGTCGGCGCGGGGCTAGCGGGGGTCCAGATACGCAGTATTTT. Encoded protein: CASSRRGASGGPDTQYF.

This clonotype was counted a single time. One end of the junction does not line up with germline, which may come from a read error. The chain links TRBV7-7 to TRBJ2-1; 8 bases align to TRBD1. The CDR3 extends over 15 amino acids. The germline CDR1 and CDR2 sequences are SSHAT and FNYEAQ (reference sequence). Here the CDR3 reads CASSAGDRLSNEQFF. The CDR3 DNA sequence: TGTGCTAGCAGCGCAGGGGACAGGCTGTCAAATGAGCAGTTCTTC.

The V and J genes are TRBV29-1 and TRBJ2-1; 8 positions match TRBD2. The ends lost 7 bases at V and 5 bases at J; junction bases unmatched: 10. Germline V lookup: CDR1 SQVTM, CDR2 ANQGSEA. The CDR3 has 14 residues. For the CDR3, the DNA is TGCAGCGGCTTACTAGCGGCAGGGGACAATGAGCAGTTCTTC. It codes for CSGLLAAGDNEQFF.

This clonotype was counted between two and nine times. V and J are TRBV7-2 and TRBJ2-5; perhaps TRBD2 as D (5 bases). Between the trimmed V and J ends, which lost 0 bases and 2 bases, there was a span of 7 bases. Germline CDR1 SGHTA, CDR2 FQGNSA. The CDR3 runs to 14 residues. Written as DNA, the CDR3 is TGTGCCAGCAGCTTAGCGGGAGCGCAAGAGACCCAGTACTTC. Its translation is CASSLAGAQETQYF.

This clonotype was seen at least ten times. The rearrangement joins TRBV7-2 to TRBJ2-5, with 8 positions matching TRBD2. The J segment lost 1 base and the V segment lost 2 bases, leaving 6 bases of the junction unmatched. This CDR3 contains 16 residues. Germline values: CDR1 SGHTA, CDR2 FQGNSA. Here the CDR3 DNA reads TGTGCCAGCAGCTTATCCTCCAGCGGGGGCCAAGAGACCCAGTACTTC. Translation gives CASSLSSSGGQETQYF.

The chain has TRBV7-9 and TRBJ2-5, with D perhaps matching TRBD1 (5 bases). Trimming removed 5 bases from V and 7 bases from J, with 20 bases in between. CDR1 and CDR2 (germline): SEHNR, FQNEAQ (reference sequence). This CDR3 is 15 amino acids long. This CDR3 reads CASSPDTPSSGTQYF. In nucleotides, the CDR3 is TGTGCCAGCAGCCCGGACACTCCGTCCTCCGGGACCCAGTACTTC.

This clonotype appeared a few times. The chain uses TRBV5-1 and TRBJ1-2; possibly TRBD1 for D (6 bases). CDR3 length: 14 residues. CDR1 is SGHRS and CDR2 is YFSETQ in the germline V gene. V was cut by 0 bases and J by 10 bases, with 16 bases left in between. Written as DNA, the CDR3 is TGCGCCAGCAGCTTGGGTGGGGGCGAATCTACCTACACCTTC. It specifies CASSLGGGESTYTF.

This clonotype was detected a few times. The CDR3: CSPRGRGDTQYF. The CDR3 region has the DNA TGCAGCCCCCGCGGGAGGGGAGATACGCAGTATTTT. The chain employs TRBV29-1 and TRBJ2-3; 9 positions agree with TRBD2. The V gene end was trimmed by 8 bases and the J gene end by 5 bases; junction bases not matched to a gene: 5. Germline CDR1 SQVTM, CDR2 ANQGSEA. The length of the CDR3 is 12 residues.

The chain recombines TRBV7-3 with TRBJ2-3; the D gene is possibly TRBD1 (6 bases). CDR3 size: 15 residues. Germline V CDR1 and CDR2: SGHTA, FQGTGA. V was clipped by 4 bases and J by 0 bases, with 11 bases between them. The CDR3 sequence is CASSSSRGSTDTQYF. The DNA of the CDR3 is TGTGCCAGCAGCTCCTCCAGGGGAAGCACAGATACGCAGTATTTT. Combining the CDR3 with reference TRBV7-3 and TRBJ2-3 gives the whole variable domain GAGVSQTPSNKVTEKGKYVELRCDPISGHTALYWYRQSLGQGPEFLIYFQGTGAADDSGLPNDRFFAVRPEGSVSTLKIQRTERGDSAVYLCASSSSRGSTDTQYFGPGTRLTVL.

In this sample, this clonotype turned up many times. J is TRBJ2-3 and V is TRBV5-6; D unclear. Germline V gene lookup returns CDR1 SGHDT and CDR2 YYEEEE. The CDR3 contains 14 residues. Trimming shortened V by 1 base and J by 1 base, and 7 bases separated the two germline ends. In DNA form, the CDR3 reads TGTGCCAGCAGCTTGACCGGCCGCACAGATACGCAGTATTTT. Residues: CASSLTGRTDTQYF.

The V and J genes are TRBV28 and TRBJ2-7; D remains unclear. The V end was cut by 1 base, the J end by 1 base, with 11 bases between. CDR3 length: 15 residues. Germline CDR1 MDHEN, CDR2 SYDVKM. The CDR3 loop reads CASSLLGPRSYEQYF. In DNA form, the CDR3 reads TGTGCCAGCAGTTTATTAGGTCCCAGGTCCTACGAGCAGTACTTC. The full variable domain, in which reference TRBV28 and TRBJ2-7 provide the parts outside the CDR3, is DVKVTQSSRYLVKRTGEKVFLECVQDMDHENMFWYRQDPGLGLRLIYFSYDVKMKEKGDIPEGYSVSREKKERFSLILESASTNQTSMYLCASSLLGPRSYEQYFGPGTRLTVT.

This clonotype has just a few counts. J is TRBJ2-7 and V is TRBV12-3 or TRBV12-4, with 7 positions matching TRBD2. The CDR3 totals 13 residues. Trimming took 7 bases from V and 6 from J; bases not matched to a gene: 9. CDR3 sequence reads: CASIRSGSLEQYF. CDR3 in DNA: TGTGCCAGCATCCGTAGCGGGTCTCTCGAGCAGTACTTC.

The V and J genes are TRBV20-1 and TRBJ2-1; 7 bases are shared with TRBD1. CDR1 DFQATT and CDR2 SNEGSKA come from the germline V gene (reference sequence). The CDR3 is 15 residues long. V lost 6 bases and J lost 9; bases outside the gene matches: 17. In DNA form, the CDR3 reads TGCAGTGCCCCTGACAGGGTGCGCTACCGGGGTGAGCAGTTCTTC. It codes for CSAPDRVRYRGEQFF.

The chain links TRBV5-1 to TRBJ2-1; 7 bases line up with TRBD2. CDR1 and CDR2 from the germline V gene are SGHRS and YFSETQ. The CDR3 is 14 residues long. Trimming cost V 1 base and J 4 bases; bases outside gene matches: 2. CDR3 coding DNA: TGCGCCAGCAGCTTGCGAGCGGGGTACAATGAGCAGTTCTTC. It yields the protein CASSLRAGYNEQFF.

This clonotype was detected only once. The chain carries TRBV6-1 and TRBJ2-1; 14 nucleotides match TRBD2. The CDR3 length is 17 residues. The germline V gene has CDR1 MNHNS and CDR2 SASEGT. Trimming took 2 bases from V and 9 from J; bases not matched to a gene: 9. In DNA form, the CDR3 reads TGTGCCAGCAGTGAAAAGGGACTAGCGGGAGTTTCGGGTGAGCAGTTCTTC. Its translation: CASSEKGLAGVSGEQFF.

The chain recombines TRBV7-6 with TRBJ2-1, with D hard to call. CDR1 and CDR2 from the germline V gene are SGHVS and FNYEAQ. This CDR3 comprises 13 residues. Trimming removed 6 bases from V and 9 bases from J, with 15 bases in between. In DNA form, the CDR3 reads TGTGCCAGCAGTCAAAGACCCGGCGGTGAGCAGTTCTTC. It translates to CASSQRPGGEQFF.

In this sample, this clonotype turned up a few times. The chain uses TRBV12-3 or TRBV12-4 and TRBJ1-5; D may be TRBD1 (5 bases). This CDR3 has 15 amino acids. Trimming left V 1 base short and J 5 bases short, with 12 bases between. CDR3 in DNA: TGTGCCAGCAGTTTAGGCTCAGGGTACGATCAGCCCCAGCATTTT. Translating gives CASSLGSGYDQPQHF.

This clonotype was seen many times. The chain uses TRBV10-2 and TRBJ2-3; the D gene is possibly TRBD1 (6 bases). The germline V gene encodes CDR1 WSHSY and CDR2 SAAADI. V lost 6 bases, J lost 4 bases, and 11 bases lay in between. The CDR3 is 13 amino acids. The DNA for the CDR3 is TGCGCCAGCAGCGGGACACCGGCAGATACGCAGTATTTT. Its protein is CASSGTPADTQYF.

This clonotype was seen at least ten times. This sequence joins TRBV4-2 and TRBJ2-5, with a tentative D call TRBD2 (5 bases). Germline CDR1 and CDR2: LGHNA and YNFKEQ. Trimming took off 2 bases at V and 5 bases at J, with 18 bases between the two ends. CDR3 length: 16 residues. The CDR3: CASSQNARAEWETQYF. The CDR3 coding sequence is TGTGCCAGCAGCCAAAATGCGAGGGCGGAGTGGGAGACCCAGTACTTC.